This TCR beta chain is drawn from a study of blood T cells in healthy people across ages. Broader study findings: Long-lived and aged donors differed, with more naive CD4+ cells and higher diversity in the long-lived.

This clonotype has a count of ten or more. Its specificity is not known. A J-beta primer mix and a sample-barcoded 5' primer were used in a second PCR of roughly 6 to 11 cycles. One entry per CDR3 protein results from TCRdb running MiXCR on the 5' RACE reads. The sample comprises around 1,600,000 distinct CDR3 sequences, about 42% of which are singletons, and approximately 4.1% rests with the top ten. Trimming cost V 1 base and J 9 bases, with 10 bases left between them. Germline CDR1 and CDR2: SQVTM and ANQGSEA. The CDR3 length is 12 residues. The sequenced sample was blood. The V call is TRBV29-1, the J call TRBJ2-1, with TRBD1 as a possible D gene (5 bases). The source is a woman between 18 and 30 years old in good health. DNA of the CDR3: TGCAGCGTTGAAGGAGCAGGGATTGAGCAGTTCTTC. Amino acid sequence: CSVEGAGIEQFF.